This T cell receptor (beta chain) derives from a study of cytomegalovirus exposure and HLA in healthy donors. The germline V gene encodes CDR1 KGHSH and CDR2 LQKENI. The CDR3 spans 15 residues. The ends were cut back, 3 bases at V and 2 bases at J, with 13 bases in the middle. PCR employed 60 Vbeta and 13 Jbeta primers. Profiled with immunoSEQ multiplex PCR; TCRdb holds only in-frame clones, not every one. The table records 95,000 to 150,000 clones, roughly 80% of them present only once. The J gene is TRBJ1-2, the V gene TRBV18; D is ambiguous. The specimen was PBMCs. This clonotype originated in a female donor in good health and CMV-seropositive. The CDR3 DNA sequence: TGTGCCAGCTCACCCTCTCTGGGCACGAACTATGGCTACACCTTC. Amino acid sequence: CASSPSLGTNYGYTF.